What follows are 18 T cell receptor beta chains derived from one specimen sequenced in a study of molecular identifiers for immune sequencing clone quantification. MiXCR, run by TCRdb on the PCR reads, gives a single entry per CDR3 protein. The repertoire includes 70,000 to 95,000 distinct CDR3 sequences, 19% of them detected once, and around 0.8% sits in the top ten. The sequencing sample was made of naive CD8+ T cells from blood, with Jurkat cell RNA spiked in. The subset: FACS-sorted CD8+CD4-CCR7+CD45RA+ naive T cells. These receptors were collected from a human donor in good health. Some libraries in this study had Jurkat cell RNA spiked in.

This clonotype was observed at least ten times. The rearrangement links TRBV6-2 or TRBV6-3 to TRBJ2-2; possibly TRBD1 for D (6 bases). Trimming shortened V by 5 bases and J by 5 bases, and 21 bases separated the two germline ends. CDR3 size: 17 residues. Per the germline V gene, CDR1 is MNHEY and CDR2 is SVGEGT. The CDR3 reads CASSPPADRISTGELFF. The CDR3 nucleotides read TGTGCCAGCAGTCCCCCGGCCGACAGGATCTCAACCGGGGAGCTGTTTTTT.

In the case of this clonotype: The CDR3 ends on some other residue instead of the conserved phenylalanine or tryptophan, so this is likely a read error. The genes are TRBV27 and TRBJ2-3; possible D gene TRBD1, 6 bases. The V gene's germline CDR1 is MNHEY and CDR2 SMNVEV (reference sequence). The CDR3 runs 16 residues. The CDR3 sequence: CVSSLVGHGISHTQYS. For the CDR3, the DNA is TGTGTCAGCAGTTTAGTGGGACATGGGATATCCCATACGCAGTATTCT.

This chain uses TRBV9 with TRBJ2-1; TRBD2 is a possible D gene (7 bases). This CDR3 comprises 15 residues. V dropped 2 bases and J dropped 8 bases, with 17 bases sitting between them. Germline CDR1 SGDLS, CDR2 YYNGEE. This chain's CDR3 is CASSVLGGGHDEQFF. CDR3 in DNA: TGTGCCAGCAGCGTCCTAGGGGGGGGCCACGATGAGCAGTTCTTC.

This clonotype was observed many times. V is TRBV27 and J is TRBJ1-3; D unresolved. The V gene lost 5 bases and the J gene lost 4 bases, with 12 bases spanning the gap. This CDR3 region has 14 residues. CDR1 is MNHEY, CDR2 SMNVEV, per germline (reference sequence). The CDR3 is CASSPVSGGNTIYF. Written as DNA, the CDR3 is TGTGCCAGCAGTCCAGTCTCGGGAGGAAACACCATATATTTT.

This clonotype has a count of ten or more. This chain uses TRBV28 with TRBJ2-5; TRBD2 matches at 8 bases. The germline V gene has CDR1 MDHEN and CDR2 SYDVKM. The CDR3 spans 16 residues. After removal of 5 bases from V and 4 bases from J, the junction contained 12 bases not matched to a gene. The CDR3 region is CASSPPGLVTAETQYF. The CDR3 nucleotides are TGTGCCAGCAGTCCCCCGGGACTAGTAACGGCAGAGACCCAGTACTTC.

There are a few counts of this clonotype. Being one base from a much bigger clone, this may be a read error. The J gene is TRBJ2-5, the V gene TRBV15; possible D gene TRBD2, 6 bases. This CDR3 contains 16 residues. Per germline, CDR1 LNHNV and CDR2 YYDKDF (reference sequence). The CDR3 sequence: CATSSLIGGREETQCF. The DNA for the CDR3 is TGTGCCACCAGCAGCCTTATCGGGGGAAGAGAAGAGACCCAGTGCTTC.

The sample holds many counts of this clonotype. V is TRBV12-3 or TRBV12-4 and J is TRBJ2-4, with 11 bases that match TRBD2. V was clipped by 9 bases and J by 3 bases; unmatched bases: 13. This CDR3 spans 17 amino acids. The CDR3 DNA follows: TGTGCCAGTTCATTACTAGCGGGAGTTGTGGACAAAAACATTCAGTACTTC. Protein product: CASSLLAGVVDKNIQYF.

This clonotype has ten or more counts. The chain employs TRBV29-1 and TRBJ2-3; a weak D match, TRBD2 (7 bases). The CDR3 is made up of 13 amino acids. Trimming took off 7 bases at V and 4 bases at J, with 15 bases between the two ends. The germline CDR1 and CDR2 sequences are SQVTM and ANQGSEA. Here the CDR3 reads CSGWGGVADTQYF. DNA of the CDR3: TGCAGCGGGTGGGGGGGCGTCGCAGATACGCAGTATTTT.

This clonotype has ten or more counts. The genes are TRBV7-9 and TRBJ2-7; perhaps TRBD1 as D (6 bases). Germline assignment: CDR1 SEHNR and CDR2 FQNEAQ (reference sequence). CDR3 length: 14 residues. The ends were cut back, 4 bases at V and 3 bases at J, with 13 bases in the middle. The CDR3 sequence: CASSSGHPNYEQYF. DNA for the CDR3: TGTGCCAGCAGCTCGGGACACCCGAACTACGAGCAGTACTTC.

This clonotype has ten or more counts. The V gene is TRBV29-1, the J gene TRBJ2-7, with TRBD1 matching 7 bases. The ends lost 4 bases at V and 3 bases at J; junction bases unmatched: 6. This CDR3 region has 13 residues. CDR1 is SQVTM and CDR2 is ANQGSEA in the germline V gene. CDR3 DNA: TGCAGCGTTGTCCAGACAGGGAACTACGAGCAGTACTTC. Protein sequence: CSVVQTGNYEQYF.

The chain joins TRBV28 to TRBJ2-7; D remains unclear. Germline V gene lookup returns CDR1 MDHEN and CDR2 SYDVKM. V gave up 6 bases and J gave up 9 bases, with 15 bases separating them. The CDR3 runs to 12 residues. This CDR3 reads CASSSSRIGQYF. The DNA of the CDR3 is TGTGCCAGCAGCTCCTCAAGGATAGGGCAGTACTTC.

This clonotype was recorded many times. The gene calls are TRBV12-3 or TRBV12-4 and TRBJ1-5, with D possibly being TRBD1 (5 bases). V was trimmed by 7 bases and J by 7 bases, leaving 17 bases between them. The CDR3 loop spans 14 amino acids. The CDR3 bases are TGTGCCAGCAACCTGGCGGGGCTGGACCAGCCCCAGCATTTT. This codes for CASNLAGLDQPQHF.

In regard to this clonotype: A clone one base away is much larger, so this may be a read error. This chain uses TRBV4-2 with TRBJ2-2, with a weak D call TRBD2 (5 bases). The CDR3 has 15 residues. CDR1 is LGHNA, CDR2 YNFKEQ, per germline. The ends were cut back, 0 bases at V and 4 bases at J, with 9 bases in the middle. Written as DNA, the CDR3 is TGTGCCAGCAGCCAAGAGAGTAGCGCCACCGGGGAGCTGTTTTTT. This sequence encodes CASSQESSATGELFF.

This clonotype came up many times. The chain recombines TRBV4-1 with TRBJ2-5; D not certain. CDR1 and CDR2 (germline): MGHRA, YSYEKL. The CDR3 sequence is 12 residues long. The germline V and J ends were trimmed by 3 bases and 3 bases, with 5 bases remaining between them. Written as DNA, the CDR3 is TGCGCCAGCAGCCACCGGAAAGAGACCCAGTACTTC. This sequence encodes CASSHRKETQYF.

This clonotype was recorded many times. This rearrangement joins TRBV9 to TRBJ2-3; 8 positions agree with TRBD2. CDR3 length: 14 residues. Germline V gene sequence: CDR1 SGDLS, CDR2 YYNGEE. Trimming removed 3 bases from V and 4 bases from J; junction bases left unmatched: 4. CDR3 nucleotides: TGTGCCAGCAGCGCGCGGACTAGCCCAGATACGCAGTATTTT. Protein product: CASSARTSPDTQYF. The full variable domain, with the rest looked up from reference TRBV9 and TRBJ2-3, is DSGVTQTPKHLITATGQRVTLRCSPRSGDLSVYWYQQSLDQGLQFLIQYYNGEERAKGNILERFSAQQFPDLHSELNLSSLELGDSALYFCASSARTSPDTQYFGPGTRLTVL.

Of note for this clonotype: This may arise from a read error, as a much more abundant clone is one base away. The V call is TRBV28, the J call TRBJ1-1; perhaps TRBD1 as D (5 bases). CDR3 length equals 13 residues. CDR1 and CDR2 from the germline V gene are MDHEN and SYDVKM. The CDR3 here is CASGFGASTEAFF. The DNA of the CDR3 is TGTGCCAGCGGTTTCGGGGCGAGCACTGAAGCTTTCTTT. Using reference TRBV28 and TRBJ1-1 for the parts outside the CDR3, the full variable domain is DVKVTQSSRYLVKRTGEKVFLECVQDMDHENMFWYRQDPGLGLRLIYFSYDVKMKEKGDIPEGYSVSREKKERFSLILESASTNQTSMYLCASGFGASTEAFFGQGTRLTVV.

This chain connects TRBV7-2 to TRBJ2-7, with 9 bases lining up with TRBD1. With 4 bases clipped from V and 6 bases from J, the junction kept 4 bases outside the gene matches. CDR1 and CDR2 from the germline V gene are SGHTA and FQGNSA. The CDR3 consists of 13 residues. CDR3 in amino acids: CASSSGTGFEQYF. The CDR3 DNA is TGTGCCAGCAGCTCCGGGACAGGGTTCGAGCAGTACTTC.

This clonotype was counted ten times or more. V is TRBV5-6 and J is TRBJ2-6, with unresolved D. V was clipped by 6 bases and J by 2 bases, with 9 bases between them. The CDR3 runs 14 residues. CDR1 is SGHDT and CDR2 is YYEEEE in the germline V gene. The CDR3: CASIIWAGANVLTF. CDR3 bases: TGTGCCAGCATAATTTGGGCTGGGGCCAACGTCCTGACTTTC. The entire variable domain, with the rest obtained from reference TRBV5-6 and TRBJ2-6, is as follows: DAGVTQSPTHLIKTRGQQVTLRCSPKSGHDTVSWYQQALGQGPQFIFQYYEEEERQRGNFPDRFSGHQFPNYSSELNVNALLLGDSALYLCASIIWAGANVLTFGAGSRLTVL.